One sample yielded the 28 T cell receptor beta chains listed below, sequenced in a study of cytomegalovirus exposure and HLA in healthy donors. Primers: 60 Vbeta forward and 13 Jbeta reverse. Using immunoSEQ multiplex PCR, the repertoire was profiled, and TCRdb retains in-frame clones only, with some absent. In the table there are around 140,000 clones, 60% to 85% of which are singletons. Sequencing was carried out using PBMCs. These receptors were taken from a female donor in good health and CMV-seropositive.

The V call is TRBV4-1, the J call TRBJ2-1; TRBD2 is a possible D gene (6 bases). The V gene's germline CDR1 is MGHRA and CDR2 YSYEKL. Trimming took off 0 bases at V and 0 bases at J, with 12 bases between the two ends. This CDR3 region has 17 residues. The DNA for the CDR3 is TGCGCCAGCAGCCAAGATTTCGCGGGGAGCTCCTACAATGAGCAGTTCTTC. Protein product: CASSQDFAGSSYNEQFF.

This clone appeared a few times. The chain uses TRBV27 and TRBJ2-7; 10 bases agree with TRBD2. Germline CDR1 and CDR2: MNHEY and SMNVEV (reference sequence). The CDR3 is 14 amino acids. V lost 8 bases, J lost 0 bases, and 4 bases stayed unmatched. CDR3: CASLRTSGSYEQYF. Written as DNA, the CDR3 is TGTGCCAGCCTTCGGACTAGCGGCTCCTACGAGCAGTACTTC.

This clone was detected once. The chain has TRBV5-4 and TRBJ2-5, with 7 positions matching TRBD1. J gave up 3 bases and V 0 bases, and 2 bases lay outside the gene matches. This CDR3 has 14 amino acids. Per germline, CDR1 SGHNT and CDR2 YYREEE (reference sequence). The CDR3 region is CASSLDGTEETQYF. CDR3 DNA sequence: TGTGCCAGCAGCTTGGACGGGACAGAAGAGACCCAGTACTTC.

CDR3 nucleotide sequence: TGTGCCAGCATTTCCCAGACAGGGCTAAACTATGGCTACACCTTC. Its protein product is CASISQTGLNYGYTF. V usage is TRBV6-1 and J usage is TRBJ1-2; 7 bases are shared with TRBD1. V dropped 7 bases and J dropped 2; count of bases not matched to a gene: 10. Germline V gene lookup returns CDR1 MNHNS and CDR2 SASEGT. The CDR3 sequence is 15 residues long.

The table lists this clone with a few counts. The chain has TRBV5-4 and TRBJ2-1; 8 nucleotides agree with TRBD2. Trimming at V came to 4 bases and at J to 4 bases, leaving 7 bases not matched to a gene. This CDR3 is 15 amino acids long. The germline CDR1 and CDR2 sequences are SGHNT and YYREEE (reference sequence). The CDR3 region is CASSQAGVVYNEQFF. CDR3 nucleotides: TGTGCCAGCAGCCAAGCGGGAGTAGTATACAATGAGCAGTTCTTC. Drawing the rest from reference TRBV5-4 and TRBJ2-1, the complete variable domain is ETGVTQSPTHLIKTRGQQVTLRCSSQSGHNTVSWYQQALGQGPQFIFQYYREEENGRGNFPPRFSGLQFPNYSSELNVNALELDDSALYLCASSQAGVVYNEQFFGPGTRLTVL.

The chain combines TRBV28 with TRBJ2-1; 8 bases map to TRBD2. The CDR3 spans 14 residues. The V gene end was trimmed by 5 bases and the J gene end by 0 bases; junction bases not matched to a gene: 0. The germline V gene has CDR1 MDHEN and CDR2 SYDVKM. The CDR3, as DNA: TGTGCCAGCAGTAGCGGGAGCTCCTACAATGAGCAGTTCTTC. As protein: CASSSGSSYNEQFF.

The J gene is TRBJ1-1, the V gene TRBV18; possible D gene TRBD1, 6 bases. CDR3 length equals 15 residues. Trimming left V 6 bases short and J 7 bases short, with 21 bases between. Germline lookup yields CDR1 KGHSH and CDR2 LQKENI. The CDR3 sequence is CASSHLSGTFFEAFF. The CDR3 nucleotides are TGTGCCAGCTCGCATTTATCCGGGACATTCTTTGAAGCTTTCTTT.

This clone has just a few counts. The gene calls are TRBV21-1 and TRBJ2-5; the listed D gene, TRBD1, was not tested against the DNA. The assigned J gene may be wrong: the sequence end matches TRBJ2-7 better. TRBV21-1 is deemed a pseudogene. The CDR3 runs to 16 residues. Here the CDR3 DNA reads TGTGCCAGCAGCAATAAGACAGGGCCCCTTACCTACGAGCAGTACTTC. Amino acid sequence: CASSNKTGPLTYEQYF.

The V and J genes are TRBV14 and TRBJ2-3; a possible D gene is TRBD1 (5 bases). V dropped 2 bases and J dropped 5 bases, with 11 bases sitting between them. From germline, CDR1 is SGHDN and CDR2 FVKESK. The CDR3 consists of 14 residues. The CDR3 DNA is TGTGCCAGCAGCCAATTCCAGGGCGGAGATACGCAGTATTTT. As protein: CASSQFQGGDTQYF.

The table lists this clone with a count of one. This chain connects TRBV7-9 to TRBJ1-4; weak D call: TRBD1 (5 bases). CDR3 length equals 17 residues. Germline CDR1 SEHNR, CDR2 FQNEAQ (reference sequence). V lost 1 base to trimming and J lost 6 bases, with 18 bases between them. The CDR3 bases are TGTGCCAGCAGCTTAGGGTCTTCAGGCGCGGGACATGAAAAACTGTTTTTT. Amino acids: CASSLGSSGAGHEKLFF.

This clone has just a few counts. The chain combines TRBV4-1 with TRBJ1-1; D is unresolved. Germline V gene sequence: CDR1 MGHRA, CDR2 YSYEKL. V lost 1 base and J lost 4, with 13 bases in between. The CDR3 extends over 15 amino acids. CDR3 sequence: CASSQVGLASTEAFF. The CDR3 nucleotides are TGCGCCAGCAGCCAAGTTGGTTTGGCCAGCACTGAAGCTTTCTTT.

V gene TRBV25-1 combines with J gene TRBJ1-6; 7 bases are shared with TRBD1. Germline CDR1 is MGHDK and CDR2 is SYGVNS. The V and J ends lost 5 bases and 6 bases, in that order; junction bases with no gene match: 7. The CDR3 sequence is 15 residues long. The DNA of the CDR3 is TGTGCCAGCAGTCTCCCCGGGACAGTTAATTCACCCCTCCACTTT. The encoded protein is CASSLPGTVNSPLHF.

This rearrangement joins TRBV5-1 to TRBJ1-1; TRBD1 aligns across 7 bases. The CDR3 consists of 16 residues. Germline lookup yields CDR1 SGHRS and CDR2 YFSETQ. The V gene end was trimmed by 0 bases and the J gene end by 0 bases; junction bases not matched to a gene: 5. The chain's CDR3 is CASSLVQGGMNTEAFF. As DNA, the CDR3 is TGCGCCAGCAGCTTGGTGCAGGGGGGCATGAACACTGAAGCTTTCTTT.

There are a few counts of this clone. The rearrangement joins TRBV30 to TRBJ2-1, with 13 bases matching TRBD2. The CDR3 has 15 amino acids. Germline V CDR1 and CDR2: GTSNPN, SVGIG (reference sequence). V lost 3 bases, J lost 5 bases, and 4 bases stayed unmatched. In DNA form, the CDR3 reads TGTGCCTGGAGGCAGGGGACTAGCGGGGACAATGAGCAGTTCTTC. Translating gives CAWRQGTSGDNEQFF.

The gene calls are TRBV28 and TRBJ2-6; 7 bases fit TRBD1. With V trimmed by 8 bases and J by 2 bases, 3 bases remained unmatched. Germline V lookup: CDR1 MDHEN, CDR2 SYDVKM. The CDR3 is made up of 14 amino acids. CDR3 sequence reads: CASETGAGANVLTF. CDR3 DNA: TGTGCCAGCGAAACAGGGGCTGGGGCCAACGTCCTGACTTTC. The variable domain in full, completed from reference TRBV28 and TRBJ2-6, reads DVKVTQSSRYLVKRTGEKVFLECVQDMDHENMFWYRQDPGLGLRLIYFSYDVKMKEKGDIPEGYSVSREKKERFSLILESASTNQTSMYLCASETGAGANVLTFGAGSRLTVL.

The chain employs TRBV5-6 and TRBJ2-7; D remains ambiguous. Trimming stripped 4 bases from V and 0 bases from J, with 14 bases between. Looked up from germline, CDR1 is SGHDT and CDR2 is YYEEEE. This CDR3 is built from 15 residues. The CDR3 DNA sequence: TGTGCCAGCAGCCCTAGAGCCCCGAACTCCTACGAGCAGTACTTC. It specifies CASSPRAPNSYEQYF.

V usage is TRBV27 and J usage is TRBJ1-2, with unresolved D. The germline CDR1 and CDR2 sequences are MNHEY and SMNVEV (reference sequence). The CDR3 spans 17 residues. V dropped 2 bases and J dropped 0 bases, with 16 bases sitting between them. This CDR3 is CASSLVGLARPNYGYTF. The CDR3 DNA reads as TGTGCCAGCAGTTTAGTGGGCTTGGCCAGGCCTAACTATGGCTACACCTTC.

The chain uses TRBV5-1 and TRBJ2-2; 11 bases match TRBD2. Germline CDR1 is SGHRS and CDR2 is YFSETQ. V shed 3 bases and J 5 bases; nucleotides not matched to a gene: 3. This CDR3 is 15 amino acids long. The DNA for the CDR3 is TGCGCCAGCAGCTCGGGACTAGCGGATACCGGGGAGCTGTTTTTT. Residues: CASSSGLADTGELFF.

This chain uses TRBV18 with TRBJ1-5, with 11 bases matching TRBD1. CDR3 length: 15 residues. The J segment lost 6 bases and the V segment lost 0 bases, leaving 1 base of the junction unmatched. Germline CDR1 is KGHSH and CDR2 is LQKENI. The CDR3 sequence: CASSPPDRGRQPQHF. The CDR3 DNA sequence: TGTGCCAGCTCACCACCGGACAGGGGGCGTCAGCCCCAGCATTTT. Complete variable domain (other parts from reference TRBV18 and TRBJ1-5): NAGVMQNPRHLVRRRGQEARLRCSPMKGHSHVYWYRQLPEEGLKFMVYLQKENIIDESGMPKERFSAEFPKEGPSILRIQQVVRGDSAAYFCASSPPDRGRQPQHFGDGTRLSIL.

The chain carries TRBV28 and TRBJ1-5; tentatively, D is TRBD1 (6 bases). The CDR3 covers 17 residues. Looked up from germline, CDR1 is MDHEN and CDR2 is SYDVKM. Trimming shortened V by 2 bases and J by 5 bases, and 19 bases separated the two germline ends. CDR3 bases: TGTGCCAGCAGTTTAGGGGGCCAGGGTCCAGGAGATCAGCCCCAGCATTTT. As protein: CASSLGGQGPGDQPQHF.

Here the CDR3 reads CAWSAQSFYGYTF. The CDR3 nucleotides are TGTGCCTGGAGTGCACAGTCTTTCTATGGCTACACCTTC. The chain combines TRBV30 with TRBJ1-2; D unclear. Between the trimmed V and J ends, which lost 1 base and 4 bases, there was a span of 10 bases. The CDR3 extends over 13 amino acids. The germline gives CDR1 GTSNPN, CDR2 SVGIG (reference sequence).

In its sample, this clone was seen a few times. V gene TRBV5-6 combines with J gene TRBJ2-5; D possibly corresponds to TRBD2 (6 bases). Germline V CDR1 and CDR2: SGHDT, YYEEEE. The CDR3 has 15 residues. V lost 0 bases, J lost 2 bases, and 11 bases lay in between. The CDR3 DNA follows: TGTGCCAGCAGCTTGGGGGGGGTCGGGCAAGAGACCCAGTACTTC. Translating it yields CASSLGGVGQETQYF.

This chain connects TRBV11-2 to TRBJ1-4; 8 nucleotides agree with TRBD1. The V gene end was trimmed by 1 base and the J gene end by 7 bases; junction bases not matched to a gene: 2. The CDR3 length is 14 residues. CDR1 is SGHAT, CDR2 FQNNGV, per germline. The CDR3 spells CASSLGRGPEKLFF. CDR3 sequence (DNA): TGTGCCAGCAGCTTAGGCAGGGGGCCTGAAAAACTGTTTTTT.

The chain employs TRBV5-1 and TRBJ1-2; 9 bases match TRBD1. This CDR3 is 15 amino acids long. Unmatched junction bases numbered 9, after V lost 4 bases and J lost 5 bases. Germline V gene lookup returns CDR1 SGHRS and CDR2 YFSETQ. CDR3 coding DNA: TGCGCCAGCAGCAACGACCCGACAGGGGGTTATGGCTACACCTTC. This codes for CASSNDPTGGYGYTF.

This chain joins TRBV6-5 and TRBJ1-5; no clear D gene. Trimming stripped 4 bases from V and 2 bases from J, with 6 bases between. The CDR3 has 13 amino acids. The germline V gene encodes CDR1 MNHEY and CDR2 SVGAGI. The CDR3 DNA reads as TGTGCCAGCAGTTCCGGGGGCAATCAGCCCCAGCATTTT. It yields the protein CASSSGGNQPQHF.

This clone occurred once. In the same sample, other DNA sequences code for this CDR3. The chain has TRBV30 and TRBJ2-3; maybe TRBD1 (5 bases). Per germline, CDR1 GTSNPN and CDR2 SVGIG (reference sequence). The CDR3 runs to 16 residues. Trimming cost V 4 bases and J 2 bases, with 19 bases left between them. The CDR3 bases are TGTGCCTGGAACCTATTCCTTAGTGGGGCCACAGATACGCAGTATTTT. Translation gives CAWNLFLSGATDTQYF.

The chain has TRBV5-1 and TRBJ2-2; 14 bases are shared with TRBD2. This CDR3 region has 17 residues. V shed 4 bases, J shed 3 bases, and the junction held 5 bases outside the gene matches. Germline V CDR1 and CDR2: SGHRS, YFSETQ. The CDR3: CASSTGLAGGHTGELFF. CDR3 sequence (DNA): TGCGCCAGCAGCACCGGACTAGCGGGGGGACACACCGGGGAGCTGTTTTTT.

This chain connects TRBV9 to TRBJ1-2, with D possibly TRBD1 on 6 matching bases. The CDR3 spans 14 residues. Trimming removed 4 bases at V and 8 bases at J, with 18 bases between. Per germline, CDR1 SGDLS and CDR2 YYNGEE. CDR3 sequence (DNA): TGTGCCAGCAGCAAGCGGGACATTTTTGACGGCTACACCTTC. Translating it yields CASSKRDIFDGYTF. The full variable domain, completed using reference TRBV9 and TRBJ1-2, is DSGVTQTPKHLITATGQRVTLRCSPRSGDLSVYWYQQSLDQGLQFLIQYYNGEERAKGNILERFSAQQFPDLHSELNLSSLELGDSALYFCASSKRDIFDGYTFGSGTRLTVV.